The sequence of this T cell receptor (beta chain) was determined in a study of T cells after yellow fever vaccination. Turning to the study itself: Low-cell-number fractions underwent preparation using SMART-Seq v4 Ultra Low Input. Study conclusions and caveats: A weaker secondary response peaked on day 5, the primary on day 15.

This clonotype was seen many times. Its target is unknown. 5'RACE template switching generated TCR cDNA, adding a universal primer site and UMIs. TCRdb recomputed calls from the 5' RACE reads with MiXCR, one row per CDR3 protein. The data show roughly 250,000 distinct CDR3 sequences, around 13% seen once. After removal of 6 bases from V and 6 bases from J, the junction contained 3 bases not matched to a gene. This CDR3 is built from 12 residues. Germline CDR1 SGHAT, CDR2 FQNNGV. Sequencing used CD4+ T cells sorted from PBMCs, obtained 45 days after the yellow fever booster vaccination. The chain has TRBV11-2 and TRBJ2-3, with 7 positions matching TRBD2. The sequence was collected from a man aged 25 to 40 who received the YFV17D yellow fever vaccine. The CDR3 nucleotides are TGTGCCAGCAGGACTAGCTTTGATACGCAGTATTTT. Its protein product is CASRTSFDTQYF.